A selection of T cell receptor beta chains follows, all from one sample in a study of blood T cell repertoires in COVID-19. Libraries were prepared by immunoSEQ multiplex PCR; TCRdb keeps only in-frame clonotypes and omits some of them. Counted here are 230,000 or so clones, about 90% occurring once; the ten biggest clones make up 1.5% to 2%. Sequenced: peripheral blood. These receptor sequences come from a man in his forties with active or convalescent COVID-19. Each CDR3 is given with its conserved first and last residue. D genes are given only for firm matches. The listing skips clone size in some rows; elsewhere it reads once, few, many or a size class.

>once|TRBJ1-2|TRBV5-1|TRBD1
TGCGCCAGCAGCCTCGACAGGGGGCTAGAATATGGCTACACCTTC
CASSLDRGLEYGYTF
>.|TRBJ1-2|TRBV15|.
TGTGCCACCAGCAGAGAGTTCGTTAGTAATGGCTACACCTTC
CATSREFVSNGYTF
>.|TRBJ1-4|TRBV5-1|.
TGCGCCAGCAGCTCGTATGGAGTCGGCTTTAATGAAAAACTGTTTTTT
CASSSYGVGFNEKLFF
>.|TRBJ2-7|TRBV4-2|.
TGTGCCAGCAGCCAACGGGACACAACCTACGAGCAGTACTTC
CASSQRDTTYEQYF
>.|TRBJ1-2|TRBV19|TRBD1
TGTGCCAGTAGCACAGGGGTTCAACGGGGGACAATCTATGGCTACACCTTC
CASSTGVQRGTIYGYTF
>.|TRBJ2-5|TRBV29-1|.
TGCAGCACATCCCCAGGTGGGCAAAGGGGAGAGACCCAGTACTTC
CSTSPGGQRGETQYF
>.|TRBJ1-3|TRBV28|TRBD1
TGTGCCAGCAGTAGGCGGGACAGGGCAAACACCATATATTTT
CASSRRDRANTIYF
>.|TRBJ2-1|TRBV30|TRBD1
TGTGCCTGTGTGAGGGGGCGCAATGAGCAGTTCTTC
CACVRGRNEQFF
>.|TRBJ2-7|TRBV18|.
TGTGCCAGCTCACTCGGACAGATCTACGAGCAGTACTTC
CASSLGQIYEQYF
>.|TRBJ2-7|TRBV6-1|.
TGTGCCAGCAGTGAAAGTGGGCATTACGAGCAGTACTTC
CASSESGHYEQYF